This paragraph reports one T cell receptor (beta chain). Its specificity is not known. The data were taken from a study of beta chain features in type 1 diabetes. Findings of the study overall: Possibly, sequencing cDNA over-represented cells that had high TCR expression levels. Naive, central memory and Treg TCRB repertoires appeared more alike in patients than in healthy donors.

The whole isolated RNA underwent reverse transcription, so sequencing captured expressed TCRB transcripts. Sequencing used immunoSEQ multiplex PCR; TCRdb keeps in-frame clones, though not all of them. Found here are 150,000 to 200,000 clones, 9% to 10% of them singletons; the top ten hold around 2.5%. Germline assignment: CDR1 SGHAT and CDR2 FQNNGV. V shed 4 bases and J 5 bases; nucleotides not matched to a gene: 10. The CDR3 runs 15 residues. The rearrangement uses TRBV11-2 and TRBJ2-7, with 8 bases lining up with TRBD2. The sample was central memory CD4+ T cells from blood. This receptor was taken from a young woman in good health. The CDR3 nucleotides are TGTGCCAGCAGCTCCCCCGGGGGGGTTAGGCACGAGCAGTACTTC. Residues: CASSSPGGVRHEQYF. The variable domain in full, with the rest retrieved from reference TRBV11-2 and TRBJ2-7, is EAGVAQSPRYKIIEKRQSVAFWCNPISGHATLYWYQQILGQGPKLLIQFQNNGVVDDSQLPKDRFSAERLKGVDSTLKIQPAKLEDSAVYLCASSSPGGVRHEQYFGPGTRLTVT.